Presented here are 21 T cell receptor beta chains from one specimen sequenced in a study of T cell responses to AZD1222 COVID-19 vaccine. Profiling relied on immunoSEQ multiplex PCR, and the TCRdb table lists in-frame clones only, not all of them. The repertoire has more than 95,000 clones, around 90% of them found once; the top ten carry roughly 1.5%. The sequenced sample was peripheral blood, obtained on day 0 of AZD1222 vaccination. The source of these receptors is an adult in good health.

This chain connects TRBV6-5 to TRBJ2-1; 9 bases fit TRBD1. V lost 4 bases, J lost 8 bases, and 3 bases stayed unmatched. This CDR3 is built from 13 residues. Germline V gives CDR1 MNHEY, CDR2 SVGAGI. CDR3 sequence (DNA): TGTGCCAGCAGTTCTCGACAGGGGGATGAGCAGTTCTTC. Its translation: CASSSRQGDEQFF.

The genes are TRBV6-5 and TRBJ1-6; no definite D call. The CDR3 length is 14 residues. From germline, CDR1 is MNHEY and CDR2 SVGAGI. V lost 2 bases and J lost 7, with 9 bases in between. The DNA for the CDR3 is TGTGCCAGCAGTTACAGGGCAGAGAATTCACCCCTCCACTTT. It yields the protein CASSYRAENSPLHF.

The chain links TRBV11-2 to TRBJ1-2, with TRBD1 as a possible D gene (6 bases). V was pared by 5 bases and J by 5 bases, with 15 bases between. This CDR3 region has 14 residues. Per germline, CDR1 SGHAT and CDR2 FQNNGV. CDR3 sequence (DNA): TGTGCCAGCAGCCCAGAAGACAGGCGGTATGGCTACACCTTC. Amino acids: CASSPEDRRYGYTF.

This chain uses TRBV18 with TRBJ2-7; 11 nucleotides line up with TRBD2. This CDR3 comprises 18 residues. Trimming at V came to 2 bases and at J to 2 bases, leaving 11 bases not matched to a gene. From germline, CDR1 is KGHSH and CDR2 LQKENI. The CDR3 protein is CASSPFGLAGSSTYEQYF. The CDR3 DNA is TGTGCCAGCTCACCATTTGGACTAGCGGGCTCGTCTACCTACGAGCAGTACTTC.

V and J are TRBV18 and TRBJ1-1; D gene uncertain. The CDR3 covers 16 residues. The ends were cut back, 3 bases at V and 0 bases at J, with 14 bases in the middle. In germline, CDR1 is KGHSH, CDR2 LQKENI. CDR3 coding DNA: TGTGCCAGCTCACCCATTACCCGATCGGTGAACACTGAAGCTTTCTTT. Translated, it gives CASSPITRSVNTEAFF.

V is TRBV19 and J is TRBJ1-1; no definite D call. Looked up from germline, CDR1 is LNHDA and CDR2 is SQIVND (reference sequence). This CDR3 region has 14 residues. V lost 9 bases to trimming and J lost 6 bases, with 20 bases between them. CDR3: CASADQVYGAEAFF. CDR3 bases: TGTGCCAGCGCGGACCAGGTGTACGGGGCTGAAGCTTTCTTT.

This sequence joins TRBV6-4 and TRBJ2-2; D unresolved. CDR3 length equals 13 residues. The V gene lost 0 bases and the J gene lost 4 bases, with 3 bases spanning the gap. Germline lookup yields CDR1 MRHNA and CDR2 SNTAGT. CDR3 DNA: TGTGCCAGCAGTGACTCCCCCACCGGGGAGCTGTTTTTT. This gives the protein CASSDSPTGELFF.

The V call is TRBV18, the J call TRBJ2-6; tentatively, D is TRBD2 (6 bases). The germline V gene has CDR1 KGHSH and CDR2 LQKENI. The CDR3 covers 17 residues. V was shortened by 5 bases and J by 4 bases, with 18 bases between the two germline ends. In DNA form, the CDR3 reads TGTGCCAGCTCATTTGATTCCGCGGCGGGAGGGGCCAACGTCCTGACTTTC. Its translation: CASSFDSAAGGANVLTF.

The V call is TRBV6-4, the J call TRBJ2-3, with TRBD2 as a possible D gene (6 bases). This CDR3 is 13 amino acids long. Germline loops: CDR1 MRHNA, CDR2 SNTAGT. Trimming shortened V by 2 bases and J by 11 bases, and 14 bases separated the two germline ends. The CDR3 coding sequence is TGTGCCAGCAGTGACGTAAGGGACTCGCTGCAGTATTTT. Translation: CASSDVRDSLQYF.

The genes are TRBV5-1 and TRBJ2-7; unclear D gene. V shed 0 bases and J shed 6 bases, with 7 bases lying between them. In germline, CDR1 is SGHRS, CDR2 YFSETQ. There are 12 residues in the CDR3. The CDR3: CASSLEGPEQYF. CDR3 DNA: TGCGCCAGCAGCTTGGAAGGGCCCGAGCAGTACTTC.

This chain's CDR3 is CASSIGDREGTEAFF. The CDR3 region has the DNA TGTGCCAGCAGTATAGGGGACAGGGAAGGAACTGAAGCTTTCTTT. The rearrangement joins TRBV28 to TRBJ1-1, with 9 bases matching TRBD1. Germline loops: CDR1 MDHEN, CDR2 SYDVKM. The V and J ends lost 5 bases and 5 bases, in that order; junction bases with no gene match: 9. The length of the CDR3 is 15 residues.

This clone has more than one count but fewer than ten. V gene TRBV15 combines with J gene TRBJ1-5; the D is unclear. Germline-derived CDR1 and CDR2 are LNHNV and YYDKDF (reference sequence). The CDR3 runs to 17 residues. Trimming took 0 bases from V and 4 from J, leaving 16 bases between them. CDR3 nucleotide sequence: TGTGCCACCAGCAGAGAGTTTAAGGATCTTAGGAATCAGCCCCAGCATTTT. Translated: CATSREFKDLRNQPQHF. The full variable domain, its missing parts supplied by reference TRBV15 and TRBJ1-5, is DAMVIQNPRYQVTQFGKPVTLSCSQTLNHNVMYWYQQKSSQAPKLLFHYYDKDFNNEADTPDNFQSRRPNTSFCFLDIRSPGLGDTAMYLCATSREFKDLRNQPQHFGDGTRLSIL.

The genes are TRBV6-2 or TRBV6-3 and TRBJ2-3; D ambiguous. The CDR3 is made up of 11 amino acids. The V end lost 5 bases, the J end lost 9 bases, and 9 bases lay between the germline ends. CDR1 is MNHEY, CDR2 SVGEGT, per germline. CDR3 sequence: CASSTGVTQYF. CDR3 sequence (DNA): TGTGCCAGCAGTACCGGAGTAACGCAGTATTTT.

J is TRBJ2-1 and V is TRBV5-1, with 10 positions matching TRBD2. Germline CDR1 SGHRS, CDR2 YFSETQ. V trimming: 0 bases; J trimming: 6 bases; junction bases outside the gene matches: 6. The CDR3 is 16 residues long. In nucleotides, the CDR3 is TGCGCCAGCAGCTTGGTGCAGGGACTAGCGACCAATGAGCAGTTCTTC. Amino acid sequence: CASSLVQGLATNEQFF.

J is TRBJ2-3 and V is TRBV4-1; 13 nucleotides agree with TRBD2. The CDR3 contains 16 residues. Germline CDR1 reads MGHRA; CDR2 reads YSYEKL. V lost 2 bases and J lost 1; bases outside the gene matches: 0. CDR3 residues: CASSQTSGRGTDTQYF. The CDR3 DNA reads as TGCGCCAGCAGCCAAACTAGCGGGAGGGGCACAGATACGCAGTATTTT.

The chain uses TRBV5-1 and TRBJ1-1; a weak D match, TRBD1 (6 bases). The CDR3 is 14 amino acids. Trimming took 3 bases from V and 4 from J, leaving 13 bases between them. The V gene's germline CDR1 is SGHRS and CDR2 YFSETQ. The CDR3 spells CASSSDGGGTEAFF. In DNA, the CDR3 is TGCGCCAGCAGCTCGGACGGAGGGGGCACTGAAGCTTTCTTT.

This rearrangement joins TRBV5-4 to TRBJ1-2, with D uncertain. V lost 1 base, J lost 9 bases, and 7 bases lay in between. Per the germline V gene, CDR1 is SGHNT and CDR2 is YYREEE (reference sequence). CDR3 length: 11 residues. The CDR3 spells CASSLSLSYTF. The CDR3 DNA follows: TGTGCCAGCAGCTTGTCCTTAAGCTACACCTTC.

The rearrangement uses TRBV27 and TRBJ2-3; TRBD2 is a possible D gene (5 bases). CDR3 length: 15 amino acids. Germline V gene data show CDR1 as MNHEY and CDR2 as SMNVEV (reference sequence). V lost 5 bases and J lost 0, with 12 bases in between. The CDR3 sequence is CASSLRGTSTDTQYF. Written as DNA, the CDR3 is TGTGCCAGCAGTCTCCGGGGAACTAGCACAGATACGCAGTATTTT.

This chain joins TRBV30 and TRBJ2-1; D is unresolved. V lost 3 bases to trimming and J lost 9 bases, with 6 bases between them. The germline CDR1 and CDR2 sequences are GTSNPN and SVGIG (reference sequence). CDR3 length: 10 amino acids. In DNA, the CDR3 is TGTGCCTGGAGCACGGGTGAGCAGTTCTTC. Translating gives CAWSTGEQFF. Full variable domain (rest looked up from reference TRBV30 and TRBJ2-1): SQTIHQWPATLVQPVGSPLSLECTVEGTSNPNLYWYRQAAGRGLQLLFYSVGIGQISSEVPQNLSASRPQDRQFILSSKKLLLSDSGFYLCAWSTGEQFFGPGTRLTVL.

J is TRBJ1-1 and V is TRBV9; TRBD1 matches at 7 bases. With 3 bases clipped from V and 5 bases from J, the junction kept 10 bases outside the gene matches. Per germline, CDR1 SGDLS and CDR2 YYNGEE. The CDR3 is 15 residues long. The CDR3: CASSADDRDGTEAFF. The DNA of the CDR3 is TGTGCCAGCAGCGCGGACGACAGGGATGGGACTGAAGCTTTCTTT.

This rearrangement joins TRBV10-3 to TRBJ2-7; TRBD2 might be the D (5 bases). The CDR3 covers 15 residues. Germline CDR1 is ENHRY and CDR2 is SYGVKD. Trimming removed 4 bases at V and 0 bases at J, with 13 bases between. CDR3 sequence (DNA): TGTGCCATCAGTGGACGAGCGGACCGCTCCTACGAGCAGTACTTC. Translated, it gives CAISGRADRSYEQYF.